This T cell receptor beta chain was sequenced in a study of T cell responses to AZD1222 COVID-19 vaccine. The study's findings and limits: Spike-spanning, vaccine-associated CD4 TCRs were dominant at 160-218 and 743-854. Females made up more of the donors, who were largely white British, and clonal diversity may have come out too low.

The CDR3 spans 12 residues. CDR1 is SEHNR, CDR2 FQNEAQ, per germline (reference sequence). V lost 7 bases to trimming and J lost 8 bases, with 9 bases between them. The protocol was immunoSEQ multiplex PCR, while the TCRdb copy is restricted to in-frame clones and leaves out a portion. The sample has about 140,000 clones, more than 90% seen once; the top ten hold approximately 1.5%. Comment on this clone: Its antigen is not identified.

Sequencing was performed on peripheral blood, taken on day 0 of AZD1222 vaccination. This receptor was identified in an adult in good health. The chain joins TRBV7-9 to TRBJ1-6; D is perhaps TRBD1 (5 bases). CDR3 sequence reads: CASTIGDSPLHF. For the CDR3, the DNA is TGTGCCAGCACAATAGGGGATTCACCCCTCCACTTT.